The entry that follows covers one TCR beta chain sequence. There is no known antigen for this receptor. Qualities for individual bases were not recorded, and no much larger clone is one base off. Libraries were built with PCR. Instrument used: Illumina HiSeq 4000. High-throughput sequencing was used to profile the TCR beta-chain CDR3 region of every patient. In the paper's pipeline: The researchers built a classifier to tell apart papillary thyroid cancer patients with distant metastasis, based on CDR3 differences among clinicopathological groups. The Shannon index was used to assess repertoire diversity, and the Morisita-Horn index was used to assess tumor-blood repertoire similarity. TCRdb itself trimmed the public reads at Q25 with fastp, ran MiXCR and retained productive beta chains. The V and J calls come from TCRdb's annotation, not from the publication. This sample is represented by fewer than 16,000 clones; roughly a quarter of them were singletons. The leading ten clones occupy 8.4% of the sample.

CDR1 MRHNA and CDR2 SNTAGT are derived from the germline V gene. Trimming leaves V shorter by 6 bases and J shorter by 5 bases, with the junction holding 11 bases beyond the gene matches. Measured from the cysteine to the phenylalanine, the CDR3 is 15 residues long. Kept here is only the CDR3 DNA, which spans 45 bases and is read in frame from base 1. Before undergoing thyroid surgery, none of the patients had been given any kind of treatment. Patient clinical samples collected from about 2012 to 2019 were retrospectively analysed using T-cell receptor beta sequencing. The sample belongs to a study of metastatic and nonmetastatic thyroid tumors (dated by TCRdb to about 2020). A note on the overall study: The researchers compared repertoires between peripheral blood samples and tumor or nodule tissue samples from patients with malignant or benign thyroid disease. Study-level results and caveats: In both blood and tumor samples, TCR beta diversity was reported to be significantly higher in malignant tumors than in benign nodules.

The chain couples TRBV6-4 to TRBJ2-3, and 7 junctional nucleotides match TRBD2. The sequence derives from a female donor with papillary thyroid cancer or a benign thyroid nodule (not recorded which). Some clones in this sample may be carry-over from other donors' samples. Sequencing was carried out using tumor tissue. The nucleotide sequence is given as TGTGCCAGCAGCGAGGGTGCGGGAGCTGTAGATACGCAGTATTTT. This is translated as CASSEGAGAVDTQYF.